The clone carrying this T cell receptor beta chain was recorded only once. Everyone who took part was roughly 18 to 89 years old, and they came from about 23 US areas. Clinical history reported by participants formed the basis on which cohorts were assigned. This sample is part of a study of blood T cell repertoires in COVID-19. About the research overall: The United States, Italy and Spain provided the acute and convalescent COVID-19 samples.

There are 15 residues in the CDR3. V was trimmed by 8 bases and J by 4 bases, leaving 18 bases between them. Per germline, CDR1 MNHEY and CDR2 SVGAGI. Only in-frame clones appear in the TCRdb table, and some are missing; sequencing was by immunoSEQ multiplex PCR. The repertoire has 400,000 or so clones, more than 70% of them found once; the top ten carry 1.9%. Sequencing was done on a sample of PBMCs or T cells enriched from blood (not recorded which). The chain employs TRBV6-5 and TRBJ1-5, with a possible D match to TRBD1 (5 bases). The receptor's source is a man aged 35 to 55 in a cohort exposed to, infected with or recovered from COVID-19 (not recorded which). In DNA form, the CDR3 reads TGTGCCAGCGGAGGGGCGGGTCGGAGGAATCAGCCCCAGCATTTT. It specifies CASGGAGRRNQPQHF.